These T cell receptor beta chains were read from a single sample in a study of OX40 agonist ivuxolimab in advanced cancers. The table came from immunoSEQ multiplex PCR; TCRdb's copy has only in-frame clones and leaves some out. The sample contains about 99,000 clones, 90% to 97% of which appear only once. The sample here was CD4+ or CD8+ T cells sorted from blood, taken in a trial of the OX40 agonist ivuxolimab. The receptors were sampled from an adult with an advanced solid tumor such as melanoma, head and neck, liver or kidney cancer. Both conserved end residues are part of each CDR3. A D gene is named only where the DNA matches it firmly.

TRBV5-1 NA CASSPAASGANVLTF
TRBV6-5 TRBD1 CASSYGATGPYNEQFF
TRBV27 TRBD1 CASSSSSLGTGGGSYEQYF
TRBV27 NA CASSRQGGEQYF
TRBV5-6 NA CASSADYNEQFF
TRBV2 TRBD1 CASSIRGQGDQPQHF
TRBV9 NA CASSVGGSGYEQYF
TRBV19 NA CASSIRGGGELFF
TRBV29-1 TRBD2 CSVSDLPLTSGGANEQFF
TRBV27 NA CASSLSGAQPQHF
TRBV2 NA CASWAGNYNEQFF
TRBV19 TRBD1 CASSPGQGLNTEAFF
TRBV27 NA CASSYRREFYGYTF
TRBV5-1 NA CASSRERYTEAFF
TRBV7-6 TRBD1 CASSGDRGRHTDTQYF
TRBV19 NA CASSSDTYEQYF
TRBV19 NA CASSIATGRGNEQFF
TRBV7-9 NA CASSFFQSYEQYF
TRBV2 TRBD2 CASSEGLASGRALDEQYF
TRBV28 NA CASRKFPLLGANVLTF
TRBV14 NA CASSSWRGGTGELFF
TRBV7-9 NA CASTPGLYFEQFF
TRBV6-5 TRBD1 CASSRQGPETQYF
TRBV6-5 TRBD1 CASSYGKGDSLYGYTF
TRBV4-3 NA CASSQGGLDTQYF
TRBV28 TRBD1 CASGTGDGNTIYF
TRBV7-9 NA CASSLGGPNTEAFF
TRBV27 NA CASSPAGLTSTDTQYF
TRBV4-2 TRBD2 CASSSGLAPGELFF
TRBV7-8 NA CASSLSPGTETYGYTF
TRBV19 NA CASSMGGSPYQPQHF
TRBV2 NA CASSEAIHEQFF
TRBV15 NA CATSLSAKNIQYF
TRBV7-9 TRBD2 CASSPPERLAGGTQYF
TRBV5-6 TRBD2 CASSRIFAGVNTGELFF
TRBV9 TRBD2 CASSSGTSGGTGELFF
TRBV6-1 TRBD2 CASSGGLAGGEQYF
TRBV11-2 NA CASSPDTEQYF
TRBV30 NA CAWRPTGRNTEAFF
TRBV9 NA CASSVNPSGSGTGELFF
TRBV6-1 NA CASSPGQMTYEQYF
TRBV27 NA CASSFTAGTEAFF
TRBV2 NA CASREGSNEKLFF
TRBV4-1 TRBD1 CASSLSPGQGSNEQFF
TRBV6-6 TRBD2 CASSGLARDTQYF
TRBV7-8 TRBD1 CASQGQGSSPLHF
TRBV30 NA CAWAMGATEAFF
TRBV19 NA CASSPRSGGSTEAFF
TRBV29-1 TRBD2 CSVDGGSSGSYEQYF
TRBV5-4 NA CASSLAVNTEAFF
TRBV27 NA CASSLGDYEQYF
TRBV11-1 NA CASSLGPNTGELFF
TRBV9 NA CASSAQGPEAFF
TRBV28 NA CASRFPGEPPSEQYF
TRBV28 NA CASSPATGTDTQYF
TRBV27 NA CASSLWEGPYNEQFF